The clone carrying this T cell receptor beta chain was detected a few times. What it binds is not known. These data come from a study of blood T cells in healthy people across ages. Notes on the study in general: With age, beta diversity per million T cells declined roughly linearly, significantly by around 43.

The donors, healthy Caucasians from Russia, were aged roughly 6 to 90. Each individual donor underwent a draw of about 11 milliliters of peripheral blood. A sample-barcoded 5' primer and a J-beta primer mix were used in a second PCR of about 7 to 12 cycles. Tagging of each cDNA molecule was performed by a template-switch adaptor with 12 random nucleotides. One entry per CDR3 protein results from TCRdb running MiXCR on the 5' RACE reads. The sample contains 1.5 million to 2 million distinct CDR3 sequences, 28% of which appear only once. This TCR was recovered from a woman in her 30s in good health. Sequencing was performed on blood.

CDR3 residues: CASSEGYFWSTVASTDTQYF. In DNA form, the CDR3 reads TGTGCCAGCAGCGAGGGCTACTTTTGGTCGACGGTGGCTAGCACAGATACGCAGTATTTT. The V call is TRBV9, the J call TRBJ2-3; D not certain. This CDR3 has 20 amino acids. V shed 3 bases and J shed 0 bases, with 26 bases lying between them. Per the germline V gene, CDR1 is SGDLS and CDR2 is YYNGEE.